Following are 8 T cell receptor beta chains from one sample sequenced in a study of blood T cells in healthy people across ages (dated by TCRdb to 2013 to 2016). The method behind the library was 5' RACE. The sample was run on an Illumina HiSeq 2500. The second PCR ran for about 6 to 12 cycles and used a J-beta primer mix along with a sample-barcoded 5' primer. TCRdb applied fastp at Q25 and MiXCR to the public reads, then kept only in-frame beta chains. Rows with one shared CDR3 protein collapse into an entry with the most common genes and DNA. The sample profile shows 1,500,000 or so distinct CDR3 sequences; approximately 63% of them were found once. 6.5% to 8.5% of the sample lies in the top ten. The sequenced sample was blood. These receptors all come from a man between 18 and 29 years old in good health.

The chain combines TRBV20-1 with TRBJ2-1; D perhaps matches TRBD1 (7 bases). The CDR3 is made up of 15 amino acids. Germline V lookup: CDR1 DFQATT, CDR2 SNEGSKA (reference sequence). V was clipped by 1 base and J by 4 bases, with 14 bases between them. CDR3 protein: CSARGLQGGYNEQFF. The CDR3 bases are TGCAGTGCTAGAGGTCTTCAGGGGGGATACAATGAGCAGTTCTTC.

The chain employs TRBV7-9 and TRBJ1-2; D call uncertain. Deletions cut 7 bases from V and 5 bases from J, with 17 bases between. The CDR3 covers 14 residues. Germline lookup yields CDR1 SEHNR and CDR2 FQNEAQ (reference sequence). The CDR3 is CASTKDDARYGYTF. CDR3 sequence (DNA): TGTGCCAGCACCAAGGACGACGCCCGGTATGGCTACACCTTC. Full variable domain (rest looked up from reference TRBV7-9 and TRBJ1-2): DTGVSQNPRHKITKRGQNVTFRCDPISEHNRLYWYRQTLGQGPEFLTYFQNEAQLEKSRLLSDRFSAERPKGSFSTLEIQRTEQGDSAMYLCASTKDDARYGYTFGSGTRLTVV.

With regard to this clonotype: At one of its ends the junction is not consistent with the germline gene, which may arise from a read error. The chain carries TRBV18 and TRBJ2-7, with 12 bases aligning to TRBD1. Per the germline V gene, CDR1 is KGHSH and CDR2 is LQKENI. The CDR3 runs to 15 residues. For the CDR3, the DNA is TGTGCCAGCTCACCTGGGACAGGGGGCTCCCACGAGCAGTACTTC. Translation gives CASSPGTGGSHEQYF. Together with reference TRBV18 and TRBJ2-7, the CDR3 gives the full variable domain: NAGVMQNPRHLVRRRGQEARLRCSPMKGHSHVYWYRQLPEEGLKFMVYLQKENIIDESGMPKERFSAEFPKEGPSILRIQQVVRGDSAAYFCASSPGTGGSHEQYFGPGTRLTVT.

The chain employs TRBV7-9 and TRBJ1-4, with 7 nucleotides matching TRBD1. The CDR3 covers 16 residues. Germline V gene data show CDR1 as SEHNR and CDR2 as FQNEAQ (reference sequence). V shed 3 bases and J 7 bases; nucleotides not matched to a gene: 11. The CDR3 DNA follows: TGTGCCAGCAGCTTTTTGTCGGGACAGAGTGGTGAAAAACTGTTTTTT. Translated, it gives CASSFLSGQSGEKLFF.

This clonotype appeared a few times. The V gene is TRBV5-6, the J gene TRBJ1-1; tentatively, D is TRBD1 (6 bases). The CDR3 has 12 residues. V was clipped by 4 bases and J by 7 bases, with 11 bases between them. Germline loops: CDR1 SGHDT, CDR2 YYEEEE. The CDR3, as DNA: TGTGCCAGCAGCCGGGGGCCCTTTGAAGCTTTCTTT. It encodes CASSRGPFEAFF.

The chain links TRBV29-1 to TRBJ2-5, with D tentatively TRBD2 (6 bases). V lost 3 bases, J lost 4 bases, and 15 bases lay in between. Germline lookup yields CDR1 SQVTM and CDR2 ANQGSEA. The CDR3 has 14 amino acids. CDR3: CSVDGSGDSETQYF. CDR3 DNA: TGCAGCGTTGATGGGTCCGGGGACTCAGAGACCCAGTACTTC.

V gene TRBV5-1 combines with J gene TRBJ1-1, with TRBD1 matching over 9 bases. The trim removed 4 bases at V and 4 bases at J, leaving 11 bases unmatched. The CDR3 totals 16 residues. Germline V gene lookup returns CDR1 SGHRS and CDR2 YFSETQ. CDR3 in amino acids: CASSPGDRATGTEAFF. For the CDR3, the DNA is TGCGCCAGCAGCCCCGGGGACAGGGCGACAGGCACTGAAGCTTTCTTT.

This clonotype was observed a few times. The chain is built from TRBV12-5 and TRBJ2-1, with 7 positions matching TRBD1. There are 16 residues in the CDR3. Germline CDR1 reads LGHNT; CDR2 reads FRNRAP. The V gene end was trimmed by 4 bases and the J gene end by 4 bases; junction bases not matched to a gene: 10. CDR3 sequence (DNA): TGTGCTAGTGGTTCCCCCCCTGGACAGGCATACAATGAGCAGTTCTTC. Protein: CASGSPPGQAYNEQFF.